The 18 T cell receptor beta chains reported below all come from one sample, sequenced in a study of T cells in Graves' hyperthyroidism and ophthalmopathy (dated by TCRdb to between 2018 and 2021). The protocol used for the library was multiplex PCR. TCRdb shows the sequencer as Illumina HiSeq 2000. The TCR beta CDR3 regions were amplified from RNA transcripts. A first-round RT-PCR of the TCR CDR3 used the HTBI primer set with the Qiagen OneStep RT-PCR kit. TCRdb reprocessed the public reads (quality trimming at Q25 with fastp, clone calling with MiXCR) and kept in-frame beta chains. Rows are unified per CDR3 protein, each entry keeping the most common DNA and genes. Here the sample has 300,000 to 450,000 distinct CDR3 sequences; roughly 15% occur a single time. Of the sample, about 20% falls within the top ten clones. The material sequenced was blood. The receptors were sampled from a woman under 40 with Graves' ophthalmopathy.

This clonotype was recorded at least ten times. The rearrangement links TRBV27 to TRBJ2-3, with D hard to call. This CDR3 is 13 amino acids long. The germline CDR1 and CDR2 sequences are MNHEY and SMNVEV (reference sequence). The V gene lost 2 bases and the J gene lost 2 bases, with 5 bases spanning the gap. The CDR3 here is CASSLRVTDTQYF. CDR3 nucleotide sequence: TGTGCCAGCAGTTTAAGAGTCACAGATACGCAGTATTTT.

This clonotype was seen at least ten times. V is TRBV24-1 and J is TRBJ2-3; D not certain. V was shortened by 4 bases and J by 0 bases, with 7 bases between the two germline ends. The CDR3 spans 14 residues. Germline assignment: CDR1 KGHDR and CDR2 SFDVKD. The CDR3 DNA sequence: TGTGCCACCAGTGAGGATGCTAGCACAGATACGCAGTATTTT. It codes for CATSEDASTDTQYF.

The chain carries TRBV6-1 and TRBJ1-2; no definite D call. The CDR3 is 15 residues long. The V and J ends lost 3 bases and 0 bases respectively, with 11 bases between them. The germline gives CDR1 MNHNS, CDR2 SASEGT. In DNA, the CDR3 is TGTGCCAGCAGTGACTACAGAGCTACTAACTATGGCTACACCTTC. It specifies CASSDYRATNYGYTF.

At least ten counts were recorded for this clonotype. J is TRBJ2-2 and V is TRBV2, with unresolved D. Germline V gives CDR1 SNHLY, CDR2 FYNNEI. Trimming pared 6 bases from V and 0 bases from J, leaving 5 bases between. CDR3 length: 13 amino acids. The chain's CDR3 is CASRWSNTGELFF. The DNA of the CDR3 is TGTGCCAGCAGGTGGTCGAACACCGGGGAGCTGTTTTTT.

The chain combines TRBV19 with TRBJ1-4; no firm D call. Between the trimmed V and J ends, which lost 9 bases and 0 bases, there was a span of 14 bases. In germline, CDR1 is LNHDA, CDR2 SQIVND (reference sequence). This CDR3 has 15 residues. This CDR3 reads CASKDGPSTNEKLFF. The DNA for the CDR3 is TGTGCCAGCAAAGACGGCCCCTCAACTAATGAAAAACTGTTTTTT. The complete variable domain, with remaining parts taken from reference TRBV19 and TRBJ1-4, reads DGGITQSPKYLFRKEGQNVTLSCEQNLNHDAMYWYRQDPGQGLRLIYYSQIVNDFQKGDIAEGYSVSREKKESFPLTVTSAQKNPTAFYLCASKDGPSTNEKLFFGSGTQLSVL.

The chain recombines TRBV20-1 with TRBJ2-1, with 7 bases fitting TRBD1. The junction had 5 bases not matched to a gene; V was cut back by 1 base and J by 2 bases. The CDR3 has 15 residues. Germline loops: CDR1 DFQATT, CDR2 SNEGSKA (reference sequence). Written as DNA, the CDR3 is TGCAGTGCTAGAGGGCCAGGGGGACCCTACAATGAGCAGTTCTTC. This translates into CSARGPGGPYNEQFF.

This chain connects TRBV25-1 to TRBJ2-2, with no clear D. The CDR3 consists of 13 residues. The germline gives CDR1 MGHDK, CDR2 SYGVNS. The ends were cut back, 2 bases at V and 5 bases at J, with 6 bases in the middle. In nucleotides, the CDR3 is TGTGCCAGCAGTGAAACTAATACCGGGGAGCTGTTTTTT. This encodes CASSETNTGELFF. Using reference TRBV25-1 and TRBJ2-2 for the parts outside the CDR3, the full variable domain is EADIYQTPRYLVIGTGKKITLECSQTMGHDKMYWYQQDPGMELHLIHYSYGVNSTEKGDLSSESTVSRIRTEHFPLTLESARPSHTSQYLCASSETNTGELFFGEGSRLTVL.

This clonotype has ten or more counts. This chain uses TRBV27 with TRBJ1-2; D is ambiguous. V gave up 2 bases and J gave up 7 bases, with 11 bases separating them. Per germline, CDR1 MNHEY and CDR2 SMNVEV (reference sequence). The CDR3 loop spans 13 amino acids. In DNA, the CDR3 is TGTGCCAGCAGTTTAGCCGGATTTCGTGGCTACACCTTC. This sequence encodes CASSLAGFRGYTF.

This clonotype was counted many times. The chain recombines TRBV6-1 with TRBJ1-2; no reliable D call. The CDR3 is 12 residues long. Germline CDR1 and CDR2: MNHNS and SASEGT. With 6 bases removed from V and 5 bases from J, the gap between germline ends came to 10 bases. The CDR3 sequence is CASRGETYGYTF. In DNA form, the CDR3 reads TGTGCCAGCAGGGGAGAAACGTATGGCTACACCTTC.

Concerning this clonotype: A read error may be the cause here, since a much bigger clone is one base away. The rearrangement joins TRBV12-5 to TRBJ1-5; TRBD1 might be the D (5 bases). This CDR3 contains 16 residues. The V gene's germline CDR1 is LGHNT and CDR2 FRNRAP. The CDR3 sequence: CASGLLTTVINQPHHF. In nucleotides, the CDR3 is TGTGCTAGTGGTTTGCTAACGACAGTGATAAATCAGCCCCATCATTTT.

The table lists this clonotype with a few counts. CDR3 bases: TGCGCCAGCAGCCCTAAACTGGGACAGAGCACAGATACGCAGTATTTT. This translates into CASSPKLGQSTDTQYF. V is TRBV4-1 and J is TRBJ2-3; TRBD1 agrees at 7 bases. The ends lost 4 bases at V and 0 bases at J; junction bases unmatched: 7. The CDR3 covers 16 residues. Germline CDR1 and CDR2: MGHRA and YSYEKL.

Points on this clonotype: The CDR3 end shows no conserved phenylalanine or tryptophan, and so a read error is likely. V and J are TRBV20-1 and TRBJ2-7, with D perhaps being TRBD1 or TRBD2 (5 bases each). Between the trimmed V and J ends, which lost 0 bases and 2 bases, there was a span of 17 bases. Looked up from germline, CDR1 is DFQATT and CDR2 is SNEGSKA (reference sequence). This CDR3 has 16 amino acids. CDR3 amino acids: CSARDPGALEAYEQYL. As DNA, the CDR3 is TGCAGTGCTAGAGATCCCGGGGCCTTGGAGGCCTACGAGCAGTACTTG.

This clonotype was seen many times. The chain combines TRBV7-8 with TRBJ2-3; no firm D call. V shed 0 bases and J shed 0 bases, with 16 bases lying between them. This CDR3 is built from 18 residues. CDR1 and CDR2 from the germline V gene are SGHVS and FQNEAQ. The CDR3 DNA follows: TGTGCCAGCAGCTTAGCCCGTTCGACTGGTACTAGCACAGATACGCAGTATTTT. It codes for CASSLARSTGTSTDTQYF.

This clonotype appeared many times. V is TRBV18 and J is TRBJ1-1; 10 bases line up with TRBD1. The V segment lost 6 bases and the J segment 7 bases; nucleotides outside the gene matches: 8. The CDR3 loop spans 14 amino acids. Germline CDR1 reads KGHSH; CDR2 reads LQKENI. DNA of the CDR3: TGTGCCAGCTCCGGGACAGGGGATGGGGGTGAAGCTTTCTTT. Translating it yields CASSGTGDGGEAFF.

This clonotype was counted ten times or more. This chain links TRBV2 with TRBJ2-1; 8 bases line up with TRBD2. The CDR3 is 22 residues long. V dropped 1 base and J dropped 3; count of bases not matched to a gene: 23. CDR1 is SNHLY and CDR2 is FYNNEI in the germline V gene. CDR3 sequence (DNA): TGTGCCAGCAGTGAAGGGGGTCTCTGGGCGGGGGGCCGCACTTACGACTACAATGAGCAGTTCTTC. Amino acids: CASSEGGLWAGGRTYDYNEQFF.

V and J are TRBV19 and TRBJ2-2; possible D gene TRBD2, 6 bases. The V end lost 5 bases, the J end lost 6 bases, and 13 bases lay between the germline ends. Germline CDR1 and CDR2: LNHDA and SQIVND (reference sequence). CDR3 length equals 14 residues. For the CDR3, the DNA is TGTGCCAGTAGTGGGATCAGGGACTCCGGGGAGCTGTTTTTT. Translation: CASSGIRDSGELFF.

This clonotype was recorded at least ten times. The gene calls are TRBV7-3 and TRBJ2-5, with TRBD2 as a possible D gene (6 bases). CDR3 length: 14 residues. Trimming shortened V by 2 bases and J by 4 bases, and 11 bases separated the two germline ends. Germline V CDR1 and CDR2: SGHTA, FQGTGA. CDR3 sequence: CASSLLPGGETQYF. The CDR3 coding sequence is TGTGCCAGCAGCTTACTACCCGGGGGAGAGACCCAGTACTTC.

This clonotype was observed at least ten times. In DNA, the CDR3 is TGTGCCAGCAGTCGGACAGATAGCTCCTACGAGCAGTACTTC. Protein sequence: CASSRTDSSYEQYF. The V and J genes are TRBV28 and TRBJ2-7, with D possibly matching TRBD1 (6 bases). V lost 5 bases and J 0 bases, leaving 11 bases between the germline ends. Germline V gene lookup returns CDR1 MDHEN and CDR2 SYDVKM. The CDR3 is 14 residues long.